Shown below are 31 T cell receptor beta chains from a single sample sequenced in a study of siplizumab effects on memory and regulatory T cells. TCRdb's copy holds only in-frame clones and misses some; the assay was immunoSEQ multiplex PCR. The sample lists more than 60,000 clones, roughly 96% seen once, with 0.095% in the top ten. The material sequenced was naive CD8+ T cells sorted from blood. These receptors all stem from a human donor in good health.

The chain uses TRBV9 and TRBJ2-2; maybe TRBD1 (5 bases). V gave up 2 bases and J gave up 0 bases, with 8 bases separating them. The CDR3 is 15 amino acids. CDR1 SGDLS and CDR2 YYNGEE come from the germline V gene. The CDR3 here is CASSVTGSNTGELFF. CDR3 nucleotides: TGTGCCAGCAGCGTTACAGGATCGAACACCGGGGAGCTGTTTTTT.

The CDR3 nucleotides read TGCGCCAGGACTCAGGGACAGGGGGCGTATATAGCCAAAAACATTCAGTACTTC. Translation gives CARTQGQGAYIAKNIQYF. The chain employs TRBV10-1 and TRBJ2-4; 12 bases line up with TRBD1. Germline V gene data show CDR1 as WNHNN and CDR2 as SYGVQD (reference sequence). Losses at the gene ends were 9 bases for V and 0 bases for J; bases not matched to a gene: 12. The CDR3 contains 18 residues.

The chain employs TRBV6-6 and TRBJ2-5, with D possibly matching TRBD2 (5 bases). CDR3 length: 14 residues. Germline lookup yields CDR1 MNHNY and CDR2 SVGAGI (reference sequence). V lost 0 bases and J lost 5, with 10 bases in between. This CDR3 reads CASSYSDSGETQYF. The CDR3 DNA reads as TGTGCCAGCAGTTACTCGGACTCCGGGGAGACCCAGTACTTC.

Comments on this clone: In the same sample, other DNA sequences code for this CDR3. The genes are TRBV5-1 and TRBJ1-1; tentatively, D is TRBD1 (5 bases). In germline, CDR1 is SGHRS, CDR2 YFSETQ. The V gene lost 0 bases and the J gene lost 3 bases, with 12 bases spanning the gap. The length of the CDR3 is 15 residues. CDR3 amino acids: CASSLATGVYTEAFF. The CDR3 bases are TGCGCCAGCAGCTTGGCGACGGGGGTCTACACTGAAGCTTTCTTT.

V gene TRBV19 combines with J gene TRBJ1-2; D uncertain. The length of the CDR3 is 12 residues. V was trimmed by 5 bases and J by 5 bases, leaving 9 bases between them. Germline assignment: CDR1 LNHDA and CDR2 SQIVND (reference sequence). Here the CDR3 reads CASSWPGYGYTF. CDR3 nucleotides: TGTGCCAGTAGTTGGCCCGGGTATGGCTACACCTTC.

The gene calls are TRBV19 and TRBJ1-2; D is unresolved. Germline V CDR1 and CDR2: LNHDA, SQIVND (reference sequence). V lost 0 bases and J 9 bases, leaving 11 bases between the germline ends. The CDR3 runs 13 residues. The CDR3: CASSIDLSVRYTF. CDR3 DNA: TGTGCCAGTAGTATAGATCTCTCGGTGCGCTACACCTTC.

The chain recombines TRBV7-2 with TRBJ2-3; D remains unclear. The CDR3 length is 14 residues. Germline V gene data show CDR1 as SGHTA and CDR2 as FQGNSA. The V end was cut by 0 bases, the J end by 4 bases, with 8 bases between. CDR3 region: CASSLASDADTQYF. The CDR3 nucleotides read TGTGCCAGCAGCTTAGCCTCAGACGCAGATACGCAGTATTTT. Full variable domain (remainder filled in from reference TRBV7-2 and TRBJ2-3): GAGVSQSPSNKVTEKGKDVELRCDPISGHTALYWYRQSLGQGLEFLIYFQGNSAPDKSGLPSDRFSAERTGGSVSTLTIQRTQQEDSAVYLCASSLASDADTQYFGPGTRLTVL.

This sequence joins TRBV7-9 and TRBJ1-1; no firm D call. There are 13 residues in the CDR3. V lost 4 bases and J 6 bases, leaving 12 bases between the germline ends. Germline V CDR1 and CDR2: SEHNR, FQNEAQ (reference sequence). CDR3 sequence (DNA): TGTGCCAGCAGCTCGTTTAGTATTCCTGAAGCTTTCTTT. Translated: CASSSFSIPEAFF.

The chain employs TRBV6-4 and TRBJ2-1; weak D call: TRBD2 (6 bases). The V and J ends lost 0 bases and 3 bases respectively, with 9 bases between them. Germline lookup yields CDR1 MRHNA and CDR2 SNTAGT. The CDR3 sequence is 15 residues long. CDR3 loop: CASSDSGRDYNEQFF. CDR3 DNA: TGTGCCAGCAGTGACTCGGGGCGGGACTACAATGAGCAGTTCTTC.

The V gene is TRBV19, the J gene TRBJ2-3; 15 nucleotides align to TRBD2. The germline gives CDR1 LNHDA, CDR2 SQIVND (reference sequence). CDR3 length: 17 amino acids. The J segment lost 3 bases and the V segment lost 5 bases, leaving 6 bases of the junction unmatched. The DNA of the CDR3 is TGTGCCAGTAGTTGGACTAGCGGGGGGGCCATGACAGATACGCAGTATTTT. Its translation: CASSWTSGGAMTDTQYF.

This clone was detected once. The rearrangement links TRBV4-1 to TRBJ2-7; no firm D call. The V end was cut by 1 base, the J end by 2 bases, with 12 bases between. Germline CDR1 is MGHRA and CDR2 is YSYEKL. The CDR3 spans 15 residues. The CDR3 sequence: CASSQVVDRTYEQYF. CDR3 coding DNA: TGCGCCAGCAGCCAAGTGGTCGACCGAACCTACGAGCAGTACTTC.

This clone was counted a single time. The rearrangement links TRBV11-3 to TRBJ1-1, with D possibly TRBD1 on 5 matching bases. Per germline, CDR1 SGHNT and CDR2 YENEEA. Trimming took off 3 bases at V and 8 bases at J, with 13 bases between the two ends. This CDR3 has 13 residues. The CDR3 region is CASSFSTGTEAFF. Here the CDR3 DNA reads TGTGCCAGCAGCTTTTCAACCGGGACCGAAGCTTTCTTT.

The chain recombines TRBV7-3 with TRBJ2-7; D remains ambiguous. The CDR3 is 13 residues long. Germline CDR1 and CDR2: SGHTA and FQGTGA. Trimming took off 2 bases at V and 6 bases at J, with 11 bases between the two ends. This CDR3 reads CASSLSAGSEQYF. In nucleotides, the CDR3 is TGTGCCAGCAGCTTATCGGCAGGCTCCGAGCAGTACTTC.

V and J are TRBV6-1 and TRBJ2-6; D is possibly TRBD1 (5 bases). V lost 6 bases and J 1 base, leaving 10 bases between the germline ends. Germline CDR1 reads MNHNS; CDR2 reads SASEGT. The CDR3 runs to 15 residues. The CDR3 DNA reads TGTGCCAGCAGATTTCAGGGTTCTGGGGCCAACGTCCTGACTTTC. Amino acids: CASRFQGSGANVLTF.

The rearrangement links TRBV29-1 to TRBJ2-2, with D perhaps TRBD1 (5 bases). CDR3 length: 17 amino acids. The V gene lost 1 base and the J gene lost 3 bases, with 18 bases spanning the gap. Germline V gene sequence: CDR1 SQVTM, CDR2 ANQGSEA. CDR3 coding DNA: TGCAGCGTTGAAGGGTCCGTTGATGGGGCTGACACCGGGGAGCTGTTTTTT. Translation: CSVEGSVDGADTGELFF.

This chain connects TRBV4-1 to TRBJ1-1; a possible D gene is TRBD1 (5 bases). CDR1 and CDR2 from the germline V gene are MGHRA and YSYEKL. V lost 1 base and J 1 base, leaving 10 bases between the germline ends. There are 15 residues in the CDR3. The chain's CDR3 is CASSQVRQGNTEAFF. Here the CDR3 DNA reads TGCGCCAGCAGCCAAGTGAGGCAGGGGAACACTGAAGCTTTCTTT.

The count of this clone is one. The chain has TRBV30 and TRBJ2-7, with TRBD2 as a possible D gene (6 bases). Trimming shortened V by 5 bases and J by 6 bases, and 14 bases separated the two germline ends. Germline CDR1 is GTSNPN and CDR2 is SVGIG (reference sequence). The CDR3 loop spans 12 amino acids. CDR3 sequence reads: CAWGPGGGEQYF. CDR3 nucleotide sequence: TGTGCCTGGGGTCCCGGGGGTGGCGAGCAGTACTTC.

J is TRBJ2-3 and V is TRBV19, with D uncertain. Germline values: CDR1 LNHDA, CDR2 SQIVND (reference sequence). The CDR3 totals 13 residues. Trimming shortened V by 2 bases and J by 5 bases, and 8 bases separated the two germline ends. CDR3 DNA sequence: TGTGCCAGTAGTATATATGCCCAAGATACGCAGTATTTT. It codes for CASSIYAQDTQYF.

The CDR3: CASSDDSYYGYTF. The CDR3 DNA is TGTGCCAGCAGTGACGACAGCTACTATGGCTACACCTTC. J is TRBJ1-2 and V is TRBV6-4, with a possible D match to TRBD1 (5 bases). The germline CDR1 and CDR2 sequences are MRHNA and SNTAGT. This CDR3 comprises 13 residues. V was trimmed by 2 bases and J by 3 bases, leaving 7 bases between them.

The V and J genes are TRBV19 and TRBJ2-7; D perhaps matches TRBD2 (6 bases). Germline CDR1 and CDR2: LNHDA and SQIVND (reference sequence). The length of the CDR3 is 16 residues. V was clipped by 1 base and J by 0 bases, with 13 bases between them. CDR3 sequence: CASSIGWGTYSYEQYF. The CDR3 region has the DNA TGTGCCAGTAGTATAGGTTGGGGGACTTACTCCTACGAGCAGTACTTC.

The chain has TRBV4-3 and TRBJ1-5; 11 bases align to TRBD1. This CDR3 is 16 amino acids long. Trimming at V came to 0 bases and at J to 6 bases, leaving 4 bases not matched to a gene. The germline CDR1 and CDR2 sequences are LGHNA and YSLEER. The CDR3 sequence: CASSQDGTGGGQPQHF. The CDR3 bases are TGCGCCAGCAGCCAAGACGGGACAGGGGGTGGTCAGCCCCAGCATTTT.

The V call is TRBV2, the J call TRBJ2-1; 9 bases are a match to TRBD2. Trimming cost V 7 bases and J 9 bases; bases outside gene matches: 10. The germline V gene has CDR1 SNHLY and CDR2 FYNNEI. The CDR3 spans 14 residues. For the CDR3, the DNA is TGTGCCAGCATGAGAGATAGCGGGGGCGGTGAGCAGTTCTTC. It yields the protein CASMRDSGGGEQFF.

The chain has TRBV27 and TRBJ2-1; 8 bases map to TRBD1. Germline V gene sequence: CDR1 MNHEY, CDR2 SMNVEV (reference sequence). V was clipped by 7 bases and J by 3 bases; unmatched bases: 8. The CDR3 contains 15 residues. DNA of the CDR3: TGTGCCAGCAAACAAGGACAGGGCATCTACAATGAGCAGTTCTTC. The encoded protein is CASKQGQGIYNEQFF.

The chain is built from TRBV13 and TRBJ2-1; D unclear. This CDR3 has 13 residues. Germline V lookup: CDR1 PRHDT, CDR2 FYEKMQ (reference sequence). V lost 1 base and J lost 5, with 6 bases in between. CDR3 sequence (DNA): TGTGCCAGCAGCTTAGTGAGAGACAATGAGCAGTTCTTC. Translating gives CASSLVRDNEQFF.

This chain connects TRBV7-3 to TRBJ2-5; unclear D gene. V was cut by 5 bases and J by 0 bases, with 10 bases left in between. Germline CDR1 is SGHTA and CDR2 is FQGTGA. This CDR3 is built from 14 residues. This CDR3 is CASSPDGYQETQYF. CDR3 coding DNA: TGTGCCAGCAGCCCGGACGGATACCAAGAGACCCAGTACTTC.

The chain uses TRBV9 and TRBJ2-3, with D uncertain. The CDR3 sequence is 13 residues long. In germline, CDR1 is SGDLS, CDR2 YYNGEE. Trimming cost V 1 base and J 2 bases, with 5 bases left between them. The CDR3 nucleotides are TGTGCCAGCAGCGTACCAACCACAGATACGCAGTATTTT. This codes for CASSVPTTDTQYF.

The chain combines TRBV4-1 with TRBJ2-3, with D perhaps matching TRBD1 (5 bases). The CDR3 has 16 residues. Germline V CDR1 and CDR2: MGHRA, YSYEKL. V was cut by 0 bases and J by 2 bases, with 12 bases left in between. CDR3 in amino acids: CASSQDWRQPTDTQYF. In DNA, the CDR3 is TGCGCCAGCAGCCAAGATTGGCGACAGCCCACAGATACGCAGTATTTT.

This chain links TRBV6-1 with TRBJ2-3, with D maybe TRBD1 (6 bases). Germline V gene lookup returns CDR1 MNHNS and CDR2 SASEGT. This CDR3 is 15 amino acids long. Trimming removed 6 bases from V and 0 bases from J, with 13 bases in between. Written as DNA, the CDR3 is TGTGCCAGCAGCCTGGACAGCCTTAGCACAGATACGCAGTATTTT. As protein: CASSLDSLSTDTQYF.

This chain joins TRBV10-1 and TRBJ2-1, with 7 bases fitting TRBD2. Germline V gene lookup returns CDR1 WNHNN and CDR2 SYGVQD (reference sequence). V lost 4 bases to trimming and J lost 10 bases; unmatched junction nucleotides: 16. This CDR3 has 16 amino acids. The CDR3 region has the DNA TGCGCCAGCAGTGGTCGGGGTAGGAGCGGGGCATGCGAGCAGTTCTTC. The encoded protein is CASSGRGRSGACEQFF.

This chain links TRBV4-3 with TRBJ2-2, with 9 bases matching TRBD1. CDR1 is LGHNA and CDR2 is YSLEER in the germline V gene. V trimming: 4 bases; J trimming: 6 bases; junction bases outside the gene matches: 6. The length of the CDR3 is 15 residues. CDR3: CASSLGTGSSGELFF. CDR3 bases: TGCGCCAGCAGCCTAGGGACAGGGTCATCCGGGGAGCTGTTTTTT.

This clone was detected only a few times. The chain recombines TRBV28 with TRBJ1-5; D might be TRBD1 (5 bases). From germline, CDR1 is MDHEN and CDR2 SYDVKM. The V end lost 3 bases, the J end lost 3 bases, and 15 bases lay between the germline ends. The CDR3 covers 16 residues. The DNA for the CDR3 is TGTGCCAGCAGTTTGGATGGGGCGGGTTACAATCAGCCCCAGCATTTT. This gives the protein CASSLDGAGYNQPQHF.